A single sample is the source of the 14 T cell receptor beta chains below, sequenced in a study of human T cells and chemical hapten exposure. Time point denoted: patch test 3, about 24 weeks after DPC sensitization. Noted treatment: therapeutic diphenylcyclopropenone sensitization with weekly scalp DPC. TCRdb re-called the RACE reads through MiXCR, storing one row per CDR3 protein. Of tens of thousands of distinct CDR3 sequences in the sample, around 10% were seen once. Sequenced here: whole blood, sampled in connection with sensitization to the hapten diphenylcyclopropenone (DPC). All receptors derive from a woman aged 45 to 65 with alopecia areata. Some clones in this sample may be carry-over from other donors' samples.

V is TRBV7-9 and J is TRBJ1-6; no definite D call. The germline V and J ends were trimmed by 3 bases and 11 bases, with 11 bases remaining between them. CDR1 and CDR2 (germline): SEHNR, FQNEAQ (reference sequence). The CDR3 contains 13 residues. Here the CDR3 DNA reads TGTGCCAGCAGCTTTGGGCAAGGAGCACCCCTCCACTTT. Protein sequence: CASSFGQGAPLHF.

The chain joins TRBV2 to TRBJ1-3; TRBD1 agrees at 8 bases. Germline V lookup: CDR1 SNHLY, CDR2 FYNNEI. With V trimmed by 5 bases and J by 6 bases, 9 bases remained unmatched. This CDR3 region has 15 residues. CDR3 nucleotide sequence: TGTGCCAGCAGTTTGAGGACAGGGACACCAAACACCATATATTTT. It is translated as CASSLRTGTPNTIYF.

The CDR3 spells CASSYIGTDFYVLTF. The CDR3 coding sequence is TGTGCCAGCAGTTACATTGGGACGGACTTTTACGTCCTGACTTTC. The chain employs TRBV6-2 or TRBV6-3 and TRBJ2-6; D tentatively reads TRBD1 or TRBD2 (5 bases each). Per the germline V gene, CDR1 is MNHEY and CDR2 is SVGEGT. Trimming shortened V by 2 bases and J by 11 bases, and 16 bases separated the two germline ends. The CDR3 runs to 15 residues.

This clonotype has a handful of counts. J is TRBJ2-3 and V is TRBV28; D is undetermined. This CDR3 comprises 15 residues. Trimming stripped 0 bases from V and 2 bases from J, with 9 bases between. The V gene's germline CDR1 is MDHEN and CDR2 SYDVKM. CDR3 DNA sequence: TGTGCCAGCAGTTTATGGCAGCCCGACACAGATACGCAGTATTTT. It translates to CASSLWQPDTDTQYF.

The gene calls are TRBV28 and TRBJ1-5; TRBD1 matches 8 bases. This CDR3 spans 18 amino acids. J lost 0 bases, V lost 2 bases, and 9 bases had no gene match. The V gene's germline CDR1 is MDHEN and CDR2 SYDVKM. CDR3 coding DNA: TGTGCCAGCAGTTTAAGCCTGGACAGGGATTATAGCAATCAGCCCCAGCATTTT. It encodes CASSLSLDRDYSNQPQHF.

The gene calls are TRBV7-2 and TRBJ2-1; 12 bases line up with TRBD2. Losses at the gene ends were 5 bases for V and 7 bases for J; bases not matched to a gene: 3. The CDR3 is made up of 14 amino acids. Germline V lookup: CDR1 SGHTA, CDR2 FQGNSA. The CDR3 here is CASSRTSGRNEQFF. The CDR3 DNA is TGTGCCAGCAGCCGTACTAGCGGGAGGAATGAGCAGTTCTTC.

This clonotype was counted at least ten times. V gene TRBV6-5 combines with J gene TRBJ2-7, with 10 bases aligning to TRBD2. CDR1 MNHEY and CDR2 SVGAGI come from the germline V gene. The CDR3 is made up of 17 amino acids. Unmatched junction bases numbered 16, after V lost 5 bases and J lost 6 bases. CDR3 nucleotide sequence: TGTGCCAGCAGTACGCTGGGTCTAGCGGGAGCAGTGGGCGAGCAGTACTTC. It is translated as CASSTLGLAGAVGEQYF.

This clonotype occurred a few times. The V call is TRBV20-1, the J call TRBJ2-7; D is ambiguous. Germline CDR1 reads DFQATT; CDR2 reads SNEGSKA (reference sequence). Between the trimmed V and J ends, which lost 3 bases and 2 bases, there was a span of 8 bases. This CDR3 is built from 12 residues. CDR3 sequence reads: CSARNGPYEQYF. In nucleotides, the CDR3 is TGCAGTGCTAGGAACGGACCCTACGAGCAGTACTTC.

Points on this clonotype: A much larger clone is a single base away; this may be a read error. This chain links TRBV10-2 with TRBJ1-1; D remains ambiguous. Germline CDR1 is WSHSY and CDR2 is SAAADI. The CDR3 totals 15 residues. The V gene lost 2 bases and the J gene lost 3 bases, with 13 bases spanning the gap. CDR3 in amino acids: CASSEDTSTDTEAFF. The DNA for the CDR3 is TGCGCCAGCAGTGAGGACACGTCGACGGACACTGAAGCTTTCTTT.

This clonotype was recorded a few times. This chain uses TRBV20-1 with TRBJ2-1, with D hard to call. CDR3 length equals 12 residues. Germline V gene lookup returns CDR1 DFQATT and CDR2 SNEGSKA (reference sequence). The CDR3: CRVELRNNEQFF. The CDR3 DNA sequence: TGCAGGGTGGAACTGAGGAACAATGAGCAGTTCTTC.

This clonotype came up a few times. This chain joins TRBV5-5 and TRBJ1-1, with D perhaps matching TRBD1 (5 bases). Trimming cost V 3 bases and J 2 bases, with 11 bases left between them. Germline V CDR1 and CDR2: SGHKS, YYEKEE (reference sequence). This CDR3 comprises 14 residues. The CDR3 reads CASSYGQDNTEAFF. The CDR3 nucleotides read TGTGCCAGCAGCTATGGACAAGATAACACTGAAGCTTTCTTT.

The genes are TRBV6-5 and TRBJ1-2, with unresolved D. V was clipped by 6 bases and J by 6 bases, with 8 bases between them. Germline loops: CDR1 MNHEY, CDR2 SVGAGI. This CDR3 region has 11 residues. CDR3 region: CASRNRNGYTF. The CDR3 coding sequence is TGTGCCAGCAGGAACAGAAATGGCTACACCTTC.

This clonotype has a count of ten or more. CDR3 nucleotides: TGCAGTGCTAGAGATGTGAACTATGGCTACACCTTC. It translates to CSARDVNYGYTF. The chain employs TRBV20-1 and TRBJ1-2; no firm D call. Trimming removed 0 bases at V and 2 bases at J, with 4 bases between. This CDR3 spans 12 amino acids. Germline CDR1 reads DFQATT; CDR2 reads SNEGSKA (reference sequence).

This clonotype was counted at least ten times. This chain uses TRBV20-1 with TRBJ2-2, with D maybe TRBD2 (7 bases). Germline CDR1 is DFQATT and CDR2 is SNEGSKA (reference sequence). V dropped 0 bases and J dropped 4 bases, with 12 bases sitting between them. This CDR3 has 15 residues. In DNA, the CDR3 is TGCAGTGCTAGAGACGGGGGGCTTGGCACCGGGGAGCTGTTTTTT. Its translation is CSARDGGLGTGELFF.